This T cell receptor (beta chain) was recorded in a study of cytomegalovirus exposure and HLA in healthy donors. Turning to the study itself: Approximately 80 million unique TCRs, all from HLA-typed donors, were included in an early release of the data.

PCR involved 60 Vbeta and 13 Jbeta primers. Authors' processing steps: Counted up in a later analysis, unique TCR beta chains came to some 72 million, with around 11 million shared. Some clones are missing from TCRdb's copy, which holds only in-frame ones; the method was immunoSEQ multiplex PCR. From that table come the V and J calls and clone size; the DNA was used to work out D and trimming. The sample holds about 110,000 clones, approximately 70% seen once. Study-wide findings and caveats: Approximately 17,000 TCR beta sequences were associated with HLA alleles at 0.05 false discovery rate in a later analysis. Presence/absence comparisons presumed near-even sequencing depth among donors.

A few counts support this clone. Its antigen is not known. Sequences were obtained from PBMCs. The receptor was isolated from a man between 35 and 55 years old in good health and CMV-seropositive.

The DNA of the CDR3 is TGCGCCAGCAGGGGGGGACAGGGATCGAACGGCTACACCTTC. Amino acid sequence: CASRGGQGSNGYTF. The J gene is TRBJ1-2, the V gene TRBV4-3, with TRBD1 identical over 9 bases. The germline V gene encodes CDR1 LGHNA and CDR2 YSLEER. The CDR3 is 14 amino acids. The V gene end was trimmed by 6 bases and the J gene end by 8 bases; junction bases not matched to a gene: 10.